These 27 T cell receptor beta chains were sequenced from one sample in a study of Ad26.COV2.S vaccination and SARS-CoV-2 variants. Using immunoSEQ multiplex PCR, the repertoire was profiled, and TCRdb retains in-frame clones only, with some absent. This sample has roughly 180,000 clones, with around 85% found just once. The sample consisted of peripheral blood, taken after recovery from COVID-19. The receptors shown here come from a human donor who had recovered from COVID-19.

The V call is TRBV27, the J call TRBJ2-3; tentative D call: TRBD1 (6 bases). The CDR3 is 15 residues long. Germline loops: CDR1 MNHEY, CDR2 SMNVEV (reference sequence). The V end was cut by 2 bases, the J end by 1 base, with 10 bases between. CDR3 in amino acids: CASSLRNRGTDTQYF. CDR3 DNA sequence: TGTGCCAGCAGTTTACGGAACAGGGGCACAGATACGCAGTATTTT.

The chain is built from TRBV29-1 and TRBJ2-2, with 7 positions matching TRBD2. With 0 bases clipped from V and 4 bases from J, the junction kept 11 bases outside the gene matches. Looked up from germline, CDR1 is SQVTM and CDR2 is ANQGSEA. The CDR3 consists of 17 residues. CDR3 nucleotides: TGCAGCGTTGAAGATAGGCGACTAGCAGGTGGCACCGGGGAGCTGTTTTTT. Protein product: CSVEDRRLAGGTGELFF.

CDR3 coding DNA: TGCGCCAGCAGCTTGGGGGGACCTAGCGGGACAGATACGCAGTATTTT. Its protein is CASSLGGPSGTDTQYF. The chain combines TRBV5-1 with TRBJ2-3; 8 positions match TRBD2. Germline V CDR1 and CDR2: SGHRS, YFSETQ. There are 16 residues in the CDR3. Trimming removed 0 bases from V and 3 bases from J; junction bases left unmatched: 6. Full variable domain (remainder filled in from reference TRBV5-1 and TRBJ2-3): KAGVTQTPRYLIKTRGQQVTLSCSPISGHRSVSWYQQTPGQGLQFLFEYFSETQRNKGNFPGRFSGRQFSNSRSEMNVSTLELGDSALYLCASSLGGPSGTDTQYFGPGTRLTVL.

The J gene is TRBJ2-3, the V gene TRBV7-9; 7 nucleotides agree with TRBD2. Per the germline V gene, CDR1 is SEHNR and CDR2 is FQNEAQ (reference sequence). Losses at the gene ends were 6 bases for V and 0 bases for J; bases not matched to a gene: 6. The CDR3 consists of 15 residues. As DNA, the CDR3 is TGTGCCAGCAGTCCAATGGGGGGGAGCACAGATACGCAGTATTTT. This gives the protein CASSPMGGSTDTQYF.

The chain links TRBV6-5 to TRBJ2-2; possibly TRBD2 for D (6 bases). The length of the CDR3 is 15 residues. The germline V gene encodes CDR1 MNHEY and CDR2 SVGAGI. The V end lost 6 bases, the J end lost 3 bases, and 14 bases lay between the germline ends. In nucleotides, the CDR3 is TGTGCCAGCAGCCGATGGAGGGCCGACACCGGGGAGCTGTTTTTT. The encoded protein is CASSRWRADTGELFF.

The genes are TRBV2 and TRBJ1-5; 7 bases are shared with TRBD1. Per germline, CDR1 SNHLY and CDR2 FYNNEI. V shed 4 bases and J 6 bases; nucleotides not matched to a gene: 6. The length of the CDR3 is 14 residues. The CDR3 sequence: CASSVRGRFQPQHF. The CDR3 region has the DNA TGTGCCAGCAGTGTAAGGGGGCGTTTTCAGCCCCAGCATTTT.

V usage is TRBV14 and J usage is TRBJ2-3, with D unresolved. CDR1 SGHDN and CDR2 FVKESK come from the germline V gene. This CDR3 region has 17 residues. V was shortened by 1 base and J by 4 bases, with 18 bases between the two germline ends. CDR3 bases: TGTGCCAGCAGCCAAGTAAATATCCGAATTCGAGCAGATACGCAGTATTTT. Protein sequence: CASSQVNIRIRADTQYF.

The CDR3 reads CASSWGDGDNYGYTF. In nucleotides, the CDR3 is TGCGCCAGCAGCTGGGGGGACGGGGATAACTATGGCTACACCTTC. The V and J genes are TRBV5-1 and TRBJ1-2; tentatively, D is TRBD1 (5 bases). The length of the CDR3 is 15 residues. Germline V gene sequence: CDR1 SGHRS, CDR2 YFSETQ. V dropped 3 bases and J dropped 1 base, with 13 bases sitting between them. Drawing the rest from reference TRBV5-1 and TRBJ1-2, the complete variable domain is KAGVTQTPRYLIKTRGQQVTLSCSPISGHRSVSWYQQTPGQGLQFLFEYFSETQRNKGNFPGRFSGRQFSNSRSEMNVSTLELGDSALYLCASSWGDGDNYGYTFGSGTRLTVV.

The chain uses TRBV7-8 and TRBJ2-5, with D uncertain. Trimming took off 2 bases at V and 5 bases at J, with 9 bases between the two ends. In germline, CDR1 is SGHVS, CDR2 FQNEAQ. The CDR3 runs 13 residues. In DNA form, the CDR3 reads TGTGCCAGCAGCTTAACCCACGACGAGACCCAGTACTTC. Translating it yields CASSLTHDETQYF.

The chain is built from TRBV7-9 and TRBJ2-7; unclear D gene. V was pared by 1 base and J by 6 bases, with 13 bases between. Germline V CDR1 and CDR2: SEHNR, FQNEAQ (reference sequence). The CDR3 covers 14 residues. The CDR3 coding sequence is TGTGCCAGCAGCTTAGGACTGATTCAAACCGAGCAGTACTTC. Its protein product is CASSLGLIQTEQYF.

To note about this clone: The germline gene is not matched at one end of the junction; a read error may be the cause. CDR3 nucleotides: TGTGCTAGCAGCTTTACAGATACCGGGGAGCTGTTTTTT. Translating gives CASSFTDTGELFF. The V call is TRBV7-7, the J call TRBJ2-2; no clear D. The CDR3 sequence is 13 residues long. CDR1 is SSHAT and CDR2 is FNYEAQ in the germline V gene (reference sequence).

The J gene is TRBJ1-1, the V gene TRBV28, with a possible D match to TRBD1 (6 bases). The V end was cut by 6 bases, the J end by 4 bases, with 15 bases between. CDR1 is MDHEN and CDR2 is SYDVKM in the germline V gene. CDR3 length: 14 amino acids. This chain's CDR3 is CASRGGGVSTEAFF. In DNA form, the CDR3 reads TGTGCCAGCAGGGGCGGGGGCGTTTCCACTGAAGCTTTCTTT.

The chain recombines TRBV2 with TRBJ1-6, with D perhaps TRBD1 (6 bases). Looked up from germline, CDR1 is SNHLY and CDR2 is FYNNEI. The CDR3 is 17 amino acids. V dropped 5 bases and J dropped 1 base, with 15 bases sitting between them. In DNA, the CDR3 is TGTGCCAGCAGTCATTGGGGTAGGGGGTCCTATAATTCACCCCTCCACTTT. Translation: CASSHWGRGSYNSPLHF.

The chain has TRBV15 and TRBJ2-2; 7 nucleotides agree with TRBD2. Germline CDR1 reads LNHNV; CDR2 reads YYDKDF (reference sequence). The trim removed 0 bases at V and 5 bases at J, leaving 9 bases unmatched. CDR3 length: 17 amino acids. The CDR3 here is CATSRDPGGSLTGELFF. CDR3 bases: TGTGCCACCAGCAGAGACCCAGGCGGGAGTTTAACCGGGGAGCTGTTTTTT.

The V and J genes are TRBV19 and TRBJ2-7; 8 bases fit TRBD2. Germline lookup yields CDR1 LNHDA and CDR2 SQIVND (reference sequence). V shed 0 bases, J shed 4 bases, and the junction held 5 bases outside the gene matches. CDR3 length: 15 residues. The CDR3 sequence is CASSIERGAIYEQYF. CDR3 nucleotide sequence: TGTGCCAGTAGTATAGAGCGGGGGGCGATTTACGAGCAGTACTTC.

This clone has more than one count but fewer than ten. The chain employs TRBV3-1 (or the pseudogene TRBV3-2) and TRBJ2-2; D is perhaps TRBD2 (6 bases). Germline-derived CDR1 and CDR2 are LGHDT and YNNKEL (reference sequence). The CDR3 runs 15 residues. V was cut by 8 bases and J by 0 bases, with 13 bases left in between. This CDR3 reads CASCPDYPNTGELFF. The CDR3 DNA reads TGTGCCAGCTGCCCGGACTACCCGAACACCGGGGAGCTGTTTTTT.

This clone was recorded a few times. The chain is built from TRBV5-1 and TRBJ2-7; TRBD2 matches at 8 bases. Germline values: CDR1 SGHRS, CDR2 YFSETQ. The CDR3 contains 15 residues. Trimming took 0 bases from V and 5 from J; bases not matched to a gene: 7. This CDR3 reads CASSLEVGRGDEQYF. DNA of the CDR3: TGCGCCAGCAGCTTGGAGGTCGGGAGGGGCGACGAGCAGTACTTC.

The V call is TRBV12-3 or TRBV12-4, the J call TRBJ1-2; D perhaps matches TRBD1 (6 bases). This CDR3 has 13 residues. Trimming cost V 4 bases and J 8 bases, with 14 bases left between them. CDR3 sequence (DNA): TGTGCCAGCAGTTGGACAGCCGAGCGGGGCTACACCTTC. Its protein is CASSWTAERGYTF.

This sequence joins TRBV4-1 and TRBJ2-1; either TRBD1 or TRBD2 may supply D (5 bases each). The ends were cut back, 4 bases at V and 16 bases at J, with 17 bases in the middle. The CDR3 covers 12 residues. Germline loops: CDR1 MGHRA, CDR2 YSYEKL. CDR3 sequence: CASSLPSGLFFF. In DNA form, the CDR3 reads TGCGCCAGCAGCCTTCCCTCGGGGCTATTCTTCTTC.

The chain recombines TRBV7-2 with TRBJ2-5; no firm D call. The CDR3 extends over 11 amino acids. Trimming removed 1 base from V and 4 bases from J, with 1 base in between. Germline V gene data show CDR1 as SGHTA and CDR2 as FQGNSA. The CDR3 nucleotides are TGTGCCAGCAGCTTAGTAGAGACCCAGTACTTC. This gives the protein CASSLVETQYF.

The V and J genes are TRBV11-2 and TRBJ2-3; D is undetermined. Germline values: CDR1 SGHAT, CDR2 FQNNGV. The CDR3 is 17 residues long. The V end lost 0 bases, the J end lost 4 bases, and 17 bases lay between the germline ends. The CDR3 nucleotides read TGTGCCAGCAGCTTAGACTTAGGACCCGGTCCCTCAGATACGCAGTATTTT. Translation gives CASSLDLGPGPSDTQYF.

This clone was counted only a few times. CDR3 DNA: TGTGCCAGCTCAGGGACAGGGGCACAGCCCCAGCATTTT. This translates into CASSGTGAQPQHF. This chain connects TRBV18 to TRBJ1-5; 10 bases are shared with TRBD1. The CDR3 runs 13 residues. Germline V gives CDR1 KGHSH, CDR2 LQKENI. Losses at the gene ends were 5 bases for V and 7 bases for J; bases not matched to a gene: 2.

This chain uses TRBV27 with TRBJ1-5; D perhaps matches TRBD1 (5 bases). CDR3 size: 14 residues. Germline V gene sequence: CDR1 MNHEY, CDR2 SMNVEV (reference sequence). V was clipped by 5 bases and J by 0 bases, with 8 bases between them. CDR3 amino acids: CASSDSYSNQPQHF. CDR3 sequence (DNA): TGTGCCAGCAGTGACAGCTATAGCAATCAGCCCCAGCATTTT.

This clone has a single count. The chain uses TRBV5-8 and TRBJ1-5, with D maybe TRBD1 (5 bases). Germline assignment: CDR1 SGHTS and CDR2 YDEGEE. Trimming shortened V by 1 base and J by 1 base, and 18 bases separated the two germline ends. The CDR3 is 18 amino acids. CDR3 sequence: CASSLLKQARGSNQPQHF. CDR3 nucleotide sequence: TGTGCCAGCAGCTTGTTGAAACAGGCCCGAGGGAGCAATCAGCCCCAGCATTTT. Filled out from reference TRBV5-8 and TRBJ1-5, the complete variable domain reads EAGVTQSPTHLIKTRGQQATLRCSPISGHTSVYWYQQALGLGLQFLLWYDEGEERNRGNFPPRFSGRQFPNYSSELNVNALELEDSALYLCASSLLKQARGSNQPQHFGDGTRLSIL.

The V call is TRBV5-1, the J call TRBJ2-5, with D perhaps assigned TRBD1 or TRBD2 (6 bases each). CDR1 is SGHRS, CDR2 YFSETQ, per germline. The CDR3 covers 15 residues. V was trimmed by 4 bases and J by 5 bases, leaving 18 bases between them. The CDR3 spells CASSLNGGRGETQYF. The DNA of the CDR3 is TGCGCCAGCAGCCTAAACGGGGGCCGGGGGGAGACCCAGTACTTC.

The J gene is TRBJ1-3, the V gene TRBV14, with no clear D. The germline V gene encodes CDR1 SGHDN and CDR2 FVKESK. V was trimmed by 1 base and J by 0 bases, leaving 10 bases between them. The CDR3 is made up of 16 amino acids. CDR3 sequence (DNA): TGTGCCAGCAGCCAAGTGGGGAGGAGCTCTGGAAACACCATATATTTT. Translation gives CASSQVGRSSGNTIYF. Filled out from reference TRBV14 and TRBJ1-3, the complete variable domain reads EAGVTQFPSHSVIEKGQTVTLRCDPISGHDNLYWYRRVMGKEIKFLLHFVKESKQDESGMPNNRFLAERTGGTYSTLKVQPAELEDSGVYFCASSQVGRSSGNTIYFGEGSWLTVV.

The V and J genes are TRBV15 and TRBJ1-3; D might be TRBD1 (6 bases). CDR3 length equals 18 residues. Trimming shortened V by 0 bases and J by 0 bases, and 15 bases separated the two germline ends. From germline, CDR1 is LNHNV and CDR2 YYDKDF (reference sequence). The CDR3 loop reads CATSRDVWGAYSGNTIYF. DNA of the CDR3: TGTGCCACCAGCAGAGATGTTTGGGGGGCCTACTCTGGAAACACCATATATTTT.